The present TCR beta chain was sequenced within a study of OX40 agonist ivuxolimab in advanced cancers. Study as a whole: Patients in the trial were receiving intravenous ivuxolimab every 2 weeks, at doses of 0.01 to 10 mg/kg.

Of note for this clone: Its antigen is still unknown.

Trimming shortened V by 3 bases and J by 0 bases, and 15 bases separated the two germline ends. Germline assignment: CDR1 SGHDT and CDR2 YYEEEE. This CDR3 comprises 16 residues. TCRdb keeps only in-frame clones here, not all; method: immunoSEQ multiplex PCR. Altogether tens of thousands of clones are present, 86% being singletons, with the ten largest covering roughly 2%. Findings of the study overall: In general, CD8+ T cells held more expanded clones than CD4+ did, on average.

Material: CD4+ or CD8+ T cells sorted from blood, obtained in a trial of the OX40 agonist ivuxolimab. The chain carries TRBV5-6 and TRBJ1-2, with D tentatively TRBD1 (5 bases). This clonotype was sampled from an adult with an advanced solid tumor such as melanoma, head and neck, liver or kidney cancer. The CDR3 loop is CASSSRTTDPNYGYTF. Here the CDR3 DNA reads TGTGCCAGCAGCTCAAGAACGACAGATCCTAACTATGGCTACACCTTC.